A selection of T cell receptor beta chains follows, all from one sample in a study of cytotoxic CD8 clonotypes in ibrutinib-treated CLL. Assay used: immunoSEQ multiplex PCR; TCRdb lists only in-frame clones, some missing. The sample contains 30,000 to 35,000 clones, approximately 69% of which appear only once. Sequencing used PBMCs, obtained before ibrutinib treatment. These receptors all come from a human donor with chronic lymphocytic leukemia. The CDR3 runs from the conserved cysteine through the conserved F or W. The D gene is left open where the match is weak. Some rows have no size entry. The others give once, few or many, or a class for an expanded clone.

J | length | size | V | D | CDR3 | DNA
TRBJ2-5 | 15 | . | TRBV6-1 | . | CASSEASYYQETQYF | TGTGCCAGCAGTGAAGCGAGTTATTACCAAGAGACCCAGTACTTC
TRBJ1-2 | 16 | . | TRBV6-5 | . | CASSYSFVGVSYGYTF | TGTGCCAGCAGTTACTCGTTTGTGGGAGTGTCCTATGGCTACACCTTC
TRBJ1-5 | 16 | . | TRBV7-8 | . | CASSLAPAGIDQPQHF | TGTGCCAGCAGCTTAGCGCCAGCAGGCATTGATCAGCCCCAGCATTTT
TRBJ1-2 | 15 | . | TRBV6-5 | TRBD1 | CASSLLQGFRDGYTF | TGTGCCAGCAGTTTATTACAGGGGTTTAGAGATGGCTACACCTTC
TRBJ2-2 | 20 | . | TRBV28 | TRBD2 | CASSSNLLAGLFYGTGELFF | TGTGCCAGCAGTTCCAACTTGCTAGCGGGACTATTCTATGGCACCGGGGAGCTGTTTTTT
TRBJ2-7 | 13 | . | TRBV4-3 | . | CASSQAIYYEQYF | TGCGCCAGCAGCCAAGCTATATACTACGAGCAGTACTTC
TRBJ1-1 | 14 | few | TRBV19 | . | CASSDRGQNTEAFF | TGTGCCAGTAGTGACAGAGGACAAAACACTGAAGCTTTCTTT
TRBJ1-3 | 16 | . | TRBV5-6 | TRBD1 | CASSNIGTGAGNTIYF | TGTGCCAGCAGCAACATAGGGACAGGGGCTGGAAACACCATATATTTT
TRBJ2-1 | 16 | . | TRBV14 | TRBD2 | CASSQDFSGSVYEQFF | TGTGCCAGCAGCCAAGATTTCAGCGGGAGCGTCTATGAGCAGTTCTTC
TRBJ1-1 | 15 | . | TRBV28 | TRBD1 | CASSTPGQGFSWAFF | TGTGCCAGCAGTACCCCGGGACAGGGCTTTAGTTGGGCTTTCTTT
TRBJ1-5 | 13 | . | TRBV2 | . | CASSGKGDQPQHF | TGTGCCAGCAGTGGAAAGGGAGATCAGCCCCAGCATTTT
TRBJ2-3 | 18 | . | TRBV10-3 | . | CAISESPGAGGGTDTQYF | TGTGCCATCAGTGAGTCCCCCGGTGCGGGTGGGGGCACAGATACGCAGTATTTT
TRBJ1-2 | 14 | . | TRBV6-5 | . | CASSYSSANYGYTF | TGTGCCAGCAGTTACTCCTCGGCTAACTATGGCTACACCTTC
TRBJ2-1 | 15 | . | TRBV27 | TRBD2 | CASRTGTSGYNEQFF | TGTGCCAGCAGGACCGGGACTAGCGGGTACAATGAGCAGTTCTTC
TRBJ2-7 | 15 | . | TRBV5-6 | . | CASSFRGAGSYEQYF | TGTGCCAGCAGTTTCCGAGGGGCTGGCTCCTACGAGCAGTACTTC
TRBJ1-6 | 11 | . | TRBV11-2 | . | CASSSEAPLHF | TGTGCCAGCAGCTCCGAAGCACCCCTCCACTTT
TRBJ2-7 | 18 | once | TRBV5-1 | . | CASSLEGSRRPGFYEQYF | TGCGCCAGCAGCTTGGAAGGGAGTAGGCGGCCCGGTTTCTACGAGCAGTACTTC
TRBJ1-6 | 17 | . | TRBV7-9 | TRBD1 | CASSPPTGSSYNSPLHF | TGTGCCAGCAGCCCCCCGACAGGGAGCTCCTATAATTCACCCCTCCACTTT
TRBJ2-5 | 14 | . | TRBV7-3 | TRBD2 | CASSANPGGETQYF | TGTGCCAGCAGCGCAAACCCGGGGGGAGAGACCCAGTACTTC
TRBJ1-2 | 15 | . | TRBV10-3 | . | CATHPTGVLNYGYTF | TGTGCCACCCATCCGACAGGCGTACTTAACTATGGCTACACCTTC
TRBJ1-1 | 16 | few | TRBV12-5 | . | CASGLVVWVDPTEAFF | TGTGCTAGTGGTTTGGTTGTTTGGGTTGACCCCACTGAAGCTTTCTTT
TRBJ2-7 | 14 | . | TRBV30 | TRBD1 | CAWGPSPGQGQQYF | TGTGCCTGGGGCCCCAGCCCGGGACAGGGACAGCAGTACTTC
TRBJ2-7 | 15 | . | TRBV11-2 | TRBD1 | CASSPPRQGQHEQYF | TGTGCCAGCAGCCCCCCAAGACAGGGACAGCACGAGCAGTACTTC
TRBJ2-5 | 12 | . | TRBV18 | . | CASSPGPETQYF | TGTGCCAGCTCACCGGGCCCAGAGACCCAGTACTTC
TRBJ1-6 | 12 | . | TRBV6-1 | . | CASITHGSPLHF | TGTGCCAGCATCACACATGGATCACCCCTCCACTTT
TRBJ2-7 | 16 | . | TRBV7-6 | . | CASSHITGYSSYEQYF | TGTGCCAGCAGCCACATCACGGGTTATAGCTCCTACGAGCAGTACTTC
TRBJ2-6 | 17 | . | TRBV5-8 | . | CASSLKGGVSGANVLTF | TGTGCCAGCAGCTTGAAGGGTGGAGTCTCTGGGGCCAACGTCCTGACTTTC
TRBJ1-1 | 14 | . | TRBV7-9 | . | CASSPIRGNTEAFF | TGTGCCAGCAGCCCCATACGGGGAAACACTGAAGCTTTCTTT
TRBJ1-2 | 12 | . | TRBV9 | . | CASSPLIGGYTF | TGTGCCAGCAGCCCCCTAATAGGGGGCTACACCTTC
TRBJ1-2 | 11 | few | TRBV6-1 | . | CASSEAGGYTF | TGTGCCAGCAGTGAGGCGGGTGGCTACACCTTC
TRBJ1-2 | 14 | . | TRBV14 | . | CASSQVLQGGGYTF | TGTGCCAGCAGCCAAGTTTTACAGGGTGGTGGCTACACCTTC
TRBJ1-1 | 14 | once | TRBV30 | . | CAWSMDSLNTEAFF | TGTGCCTGGAGTATGGACAGCTTGAACACTGAAGCTTTCTTT
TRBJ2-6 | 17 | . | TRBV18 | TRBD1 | CASSPQEGAFGANVLTF | TGTGCCAGCTCACCTCAAGAGGGGGCGTTTGGGGCCAACGTCCTGACTTTC
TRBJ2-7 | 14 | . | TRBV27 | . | CASSSGIWAYEQYF | TGTGCCAGCAGTTCTGGTATTTGGGCCTACGAGCAGTACTTC
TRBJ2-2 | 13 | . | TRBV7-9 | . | CASSLVSTGELFF | TGTGCCAGCAGCTTGGTCAGCACCGGGGAGCTGTTTTTT
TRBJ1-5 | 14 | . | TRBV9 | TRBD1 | CASSGDRGDQPQHF | TGTGCCAGCAGCGGAGACAGGGGTGATCAGCCCCAGCATTTT
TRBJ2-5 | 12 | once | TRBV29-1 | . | CSGHRTGETQYF | TGCAGCGGTCACAGGACCGGAGAGACCCAGTACTTC
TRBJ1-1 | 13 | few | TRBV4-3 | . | CASSHYGYTEAFF | TGCGCCAGCAGCCATTACGGTTACACTGAAGCTTTCTTT
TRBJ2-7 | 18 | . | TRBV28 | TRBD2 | CASRGIAGGPSFPYEQYF | TGTGCCAGCAGGGGAATAGCGGGAGGGCCCTCATTTCCCTACGAGCAGTACTTC
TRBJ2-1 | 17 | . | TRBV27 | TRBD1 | CASSLRLQGVSYNEQFF | TGTGCCAGCAGTTTAAGGCTTCAGGGGGTCTCCTACAATGAGCAGTTCTTC
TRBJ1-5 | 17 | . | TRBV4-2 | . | CASSQEEVLFGNQPQHF | TGTGCCAGCAGCCAGGAGGAAGTCCTCTTCGGCAATCAGCCCCAGCATTTT
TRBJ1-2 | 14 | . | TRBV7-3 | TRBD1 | CASSQGGTADGYTF | TGTGCCAGCTCTCAGGGAGGGACAGCGGATGGCTACACCTTC
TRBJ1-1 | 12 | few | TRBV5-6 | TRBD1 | CASSHRQGEAFF | TGTGCCAGCAGCCACAGACAGGGTGAAGCTTTCTTT
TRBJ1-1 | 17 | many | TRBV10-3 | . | CATRHLTGGISDTEAFF | TGTGCCACCCGACACTTGACAGGTGGGATAAGCGACACTGAAGCTTTCTTT
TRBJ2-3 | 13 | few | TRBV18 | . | CASSRDPGDTQYF | TGTGCCAGCTCACGGGACCCCGGAGATACGCAGTATTTT
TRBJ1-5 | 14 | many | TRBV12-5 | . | CASGPPGDNQPQHF | TGTGCTAGTGGTCCCCCAGGGGACAATCAGCCCCAGCATTTT
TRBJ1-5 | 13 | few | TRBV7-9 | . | CASSPGGNQPQHF | TGTGCCAGCAGCCCGGGCGGGAATCAGCCCCAGCATTTT
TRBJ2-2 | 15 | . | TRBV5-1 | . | CASSLGQGSEGELFF | TGCGCCAGCAGCTTGGGTCAAGGTAGTGAAGGGGAGCTGTTTTTT
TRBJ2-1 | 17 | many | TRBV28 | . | CASSLEDLDVGYNEQFF | TGTGCCAGCAGTTTAGAAGATTTGGATGTCGGGTACAATGAGCAGTTCTTC
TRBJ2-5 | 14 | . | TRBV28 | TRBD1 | CASSAGQGWETQYF | TGTGCCAGCAGTGCGGGACAGGGGTGGGAGACCCAGTACTTC
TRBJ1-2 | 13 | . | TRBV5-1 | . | CASSLVQNYGYTF | TGCGCCAGCAGCTTGGTACAGAACTATGGCTACACCTTC
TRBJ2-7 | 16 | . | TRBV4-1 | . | CASSQGKGGRLVEQYF | TGCGCCAGCAGCCAAGGGAAGGGGGGCAGGTTGGTCGAGCAGTACTTC
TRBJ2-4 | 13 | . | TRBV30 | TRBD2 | CACGTSGRNIQYF | TGTGCCTGTGGGACTAGCGGGAGGAACATTCAGTACTTC
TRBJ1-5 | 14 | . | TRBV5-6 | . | CASSLFHGRTPQHF | TGTGCCAGCAGCTTGTTTCACGGGAGGACGCCCCAGCATTTT
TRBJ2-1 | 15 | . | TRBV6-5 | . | CASSPTATNKRGQFF | TGTGCCAGCAGCCCCACCGCGACAAATAAGAGAGGGCAGTTCTTC
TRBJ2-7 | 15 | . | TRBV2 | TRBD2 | CASREGLAETYEQYF | TGTGCCAGCAGAGAAGGACTAGCGGAAACCTACGAGCAGTACTTC
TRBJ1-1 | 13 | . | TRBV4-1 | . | CASSQDQDTEAFF | TGCGCCAGCAGCCAAGATCAGGACACTGAAGCTTTCTTT
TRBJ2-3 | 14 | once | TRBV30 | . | CAWSVLERADTQYF | TGTGCCTGGAGTGTTCTAGAAAGGGCAGATACGCAGTATTTT
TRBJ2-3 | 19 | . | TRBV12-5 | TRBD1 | CASGLVLFGRGRRLGTQYF | TGTGCTAGTGGTTTGGTATTGTTTGGCAGGGGGCGACGTTTGGGTACGCAGTATTTT